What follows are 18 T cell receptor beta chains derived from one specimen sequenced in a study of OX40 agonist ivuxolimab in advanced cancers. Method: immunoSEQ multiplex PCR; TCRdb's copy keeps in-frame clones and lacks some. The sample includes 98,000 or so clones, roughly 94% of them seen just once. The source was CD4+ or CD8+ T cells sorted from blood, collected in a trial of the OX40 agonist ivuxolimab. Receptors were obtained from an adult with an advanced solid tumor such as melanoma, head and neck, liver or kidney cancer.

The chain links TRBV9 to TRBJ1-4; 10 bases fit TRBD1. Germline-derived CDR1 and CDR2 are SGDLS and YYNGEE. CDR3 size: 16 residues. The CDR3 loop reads CALRDRGPGLNEKLFF. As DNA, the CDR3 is TGTGCGCTGAGGGACAGGGGACCGGGCCTTAATGAAAAACTGTTTTTT.

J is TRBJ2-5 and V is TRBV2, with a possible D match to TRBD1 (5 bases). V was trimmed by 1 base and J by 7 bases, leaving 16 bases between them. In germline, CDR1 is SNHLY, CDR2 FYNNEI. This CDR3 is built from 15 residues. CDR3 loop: CASSEGKGRGWTQYF. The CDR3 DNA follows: TGTGCCAGCAGTGAAGGAAAGGGGCGAGGATGGACCCAGTACTTC.

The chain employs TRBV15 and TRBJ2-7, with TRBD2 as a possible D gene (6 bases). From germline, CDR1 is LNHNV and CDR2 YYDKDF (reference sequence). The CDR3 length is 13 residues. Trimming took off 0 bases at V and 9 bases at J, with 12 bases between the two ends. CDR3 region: CATSRDGGTLQYF. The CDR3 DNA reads TGTGCCACCAGCAGAGACGGAGGGACTTTGCAGTACTTC.

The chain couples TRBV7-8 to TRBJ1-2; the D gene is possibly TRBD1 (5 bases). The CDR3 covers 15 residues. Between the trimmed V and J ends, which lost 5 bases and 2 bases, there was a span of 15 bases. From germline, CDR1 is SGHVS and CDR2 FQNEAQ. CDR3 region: CASSPGDGRNYGYTF. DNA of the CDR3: TGTGCCAGCAGCCCTGGGGACGGTAGAAACTATGGCTACACCTTC.

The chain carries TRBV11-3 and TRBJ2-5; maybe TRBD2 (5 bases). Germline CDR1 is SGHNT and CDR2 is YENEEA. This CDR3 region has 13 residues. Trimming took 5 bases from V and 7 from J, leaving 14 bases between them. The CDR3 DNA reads TGTGCCAGCAGCCCCCAAGCCGAGGGGACCCAGTACTTC. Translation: CASSPQAEGTQYF.

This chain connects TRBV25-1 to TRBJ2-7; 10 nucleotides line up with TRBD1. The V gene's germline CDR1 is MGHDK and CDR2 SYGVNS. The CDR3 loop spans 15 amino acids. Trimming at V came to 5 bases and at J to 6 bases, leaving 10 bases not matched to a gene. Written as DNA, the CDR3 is TGTGCCAGCAGTACGTTAGGACAGGGGGAGGGCGAGCAGTACTTC. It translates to CASSTLGQGEGEQYF.

The CDR3 protein is CASSSQGNGYTF. The CDR3 DNA sequence: TGTGCCAGCAGCTCCCAGGGTAATGGCTACACCTTC. This sequence joins TRBV5-4 and TRBJ1-2; a weak D match, TRBD1 (5 bases). V dropped 3 bases and J dropped 6 bases, with 9 bases sitting between them. Germline V gene sequence: CDR1 SGHNT, CDR2 YYREEE (reference sequence). The CDR3 loop spans 12 amino acids.

The CDR3 DNA sequence: TGTGCCAGCACCCTCGGGGGACCCTACAATCAGCCCCAGCATTTT. This gives the protein CASTLGGPYNQPQHF. The gene calls are TRBV5-6 and TRBJ1-5; possibly TRBD1 for D (5 bases). V was clipped by 6 bases and J by 3 bases, with 16 bases between them. The germline V gene has CDR1 SGHDT and CDR2 YYEEEE. This CDR3 has 15 residues.

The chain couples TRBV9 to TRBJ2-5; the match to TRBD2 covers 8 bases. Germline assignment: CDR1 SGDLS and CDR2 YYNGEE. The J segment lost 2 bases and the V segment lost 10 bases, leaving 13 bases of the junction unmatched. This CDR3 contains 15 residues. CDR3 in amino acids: CASARSSGPQETQYF. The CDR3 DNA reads TGTGCCTCAGCAAGGTCTAGCGGGCCTCAAGAGACCCAGTACTTC.

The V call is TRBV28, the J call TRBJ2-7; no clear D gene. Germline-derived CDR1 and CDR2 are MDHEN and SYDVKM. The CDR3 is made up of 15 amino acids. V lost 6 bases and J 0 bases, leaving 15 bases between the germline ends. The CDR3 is CASSAPTAASYEQYF. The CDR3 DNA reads TGTGCCAGCAGCGCCCCTACCGCGGCCTCCTACGAGCAGTACTTC.

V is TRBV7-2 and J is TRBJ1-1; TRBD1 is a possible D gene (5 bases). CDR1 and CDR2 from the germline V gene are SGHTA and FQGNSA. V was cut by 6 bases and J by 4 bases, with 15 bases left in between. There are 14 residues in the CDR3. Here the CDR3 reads CASREGLGGTEAFF. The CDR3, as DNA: TGTGCCAGCAGAGAGGGGTTGGGGGGCACTGAAGCTTTCTTT. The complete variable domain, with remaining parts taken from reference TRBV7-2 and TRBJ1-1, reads GAGVSQSPSNKVTEKGKDVELRCDPISGHTALYWYRQSLGQGLEFLIYFQGNSAPDKSGLPSDRFSAERTGGSVSTLTIQRTQQEDSAVYLCASREGLGGTEAFFGQGTRLTVV.

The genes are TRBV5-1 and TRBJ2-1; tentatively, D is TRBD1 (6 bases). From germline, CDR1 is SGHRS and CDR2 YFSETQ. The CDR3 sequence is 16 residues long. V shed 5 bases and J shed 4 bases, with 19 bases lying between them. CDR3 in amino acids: CASSSAWDIIYNEQFF. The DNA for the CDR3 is TGCGCCAGCAGTTCCGCCTGGGACATAATTTACAATGAGCAGTTCTTC.

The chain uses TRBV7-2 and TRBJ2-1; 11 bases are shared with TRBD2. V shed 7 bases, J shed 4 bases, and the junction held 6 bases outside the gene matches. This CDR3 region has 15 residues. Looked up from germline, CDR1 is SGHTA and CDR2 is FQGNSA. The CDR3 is CASNPGLAVYNEQFF. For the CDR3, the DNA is TGTGCCAGCAACCCGGGACTAGCGGTTTACAATGAGCAGTTCTTC.

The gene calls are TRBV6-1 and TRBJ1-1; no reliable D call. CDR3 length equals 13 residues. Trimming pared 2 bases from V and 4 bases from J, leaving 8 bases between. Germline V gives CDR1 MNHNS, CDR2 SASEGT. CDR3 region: CASSETQSTEAFF. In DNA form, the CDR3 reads TGTGCCAGCAGTGAAACGCAGAGCACTGAAGCTTTCTTT.

The DNA for the CDR3 is TGCGCCAGCAGCCAAGATAATCCAGGGCCATACGAGCAGTACTTC. Its translation: CASSQDNPGPYEQYF. The chain couples TRBV4-1 to TRBJ2-7; D is perhaps TRBD1 (5 bases). The V and J ends lost 0 bases and 4 bases respectively, with 13 bases between them. The CDR3 covers 15 residues. Germline V lookup: CDR1 MGHRA, CDR2 YSYEKL.

The CDR3 DNA reads TGCAGCGCTAGCGGGAGGGCCCGGGAGACCCAGTACTTC. It codes for CSASGRARETQYF. This chain connects TRBV29-1 to TRBJ2-5, with 12 bases lining up with TRBD2. V lost 7 bases and J lost 5; bases outside the gene matches: 5. The CDR3 totals 13 residues. In germline, CDR1 is SQVTM, CDR2 ANQGSEA.

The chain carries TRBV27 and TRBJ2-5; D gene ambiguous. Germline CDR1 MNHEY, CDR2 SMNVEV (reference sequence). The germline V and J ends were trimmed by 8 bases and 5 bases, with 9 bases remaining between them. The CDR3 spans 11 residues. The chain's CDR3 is CASPGAETQYF. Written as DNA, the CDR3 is TGTGCCAGCCCCGGAGCGGAGACCCAGTACTTC.

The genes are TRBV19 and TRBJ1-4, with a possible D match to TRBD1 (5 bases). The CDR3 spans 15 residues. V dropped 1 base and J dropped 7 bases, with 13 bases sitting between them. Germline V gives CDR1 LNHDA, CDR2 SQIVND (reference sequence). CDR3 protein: CASSIGGTKREKLFF. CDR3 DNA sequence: TGTGCCAGTAGTATAGGCGGGACGAAACGTGAAAAACTGTTTTTT.